This T cell receptor beta chain is from a study of CD8+ T cells in alopecia areata. It was cDNA, reverse transcribed from extracted RNA, that served as the sequencing template. Profiling relied on immunoSEQ multiplex PCR, and the TCRdb table lists in-frame clones only, not all of them. The data contain nearly 95,000 clones, around three quarters of them singletons. The sample's treatment: oral pan-JAK inhibitor, 5-10 mg twice daily. Germline CDR1 and CDR2: SGHTA and FQGTGA. The CDR3 covers 13 residues. The V and J ends lost 5 bases and 5 bases respectively, with 11 bases between them. Specimen: CD8+ T cells sorted from blood, collected at approximately week 42, from a patient treated with tofacitinib. The chain recombines TRBV7-3 with TRBJ2-3; D not certain. The clonotype comes from a human donor with alopecia areata. CDR3 sequence (DNA): TGTGCCAGCAGCACAATGAGTCAAGATACGCAGTATTTT. The encoded protein is CASSTMSQDTQYF.